The following is a TCR beta chain sequence with its context. The antigen remains undetermined. Unique molecular identifiers tagged the TCR beta cDNA libraries. Each batch of about 0.95 to 10 million T cells produced approximately 470,000 cDNA molecules. One entry per CDR3 protein, called by TCRdb with MiXCR from the PCR reads. This sample has 450,000 to 650,000 distinct CDR3 sequences, with roughly 47% found just once. Unmatched junction bases numbered 6, after V lost 5 bases and J lost 4 bases. CDR1 and CDR2 from the germline V gene are MNHEY and SVGAGI. This CDR3 has 14 residues. This sample was included in a study of post-analysis software for immune sequencing data. At the level of the study: Multiple sclerosis in the patients followed relapsing-remitting, secondary progressive and progressive-relapsing courses. Study results and limitations: The five TRBV segments detected at higher frequency in patients than in controls included TRBV5-6, TRBV5-1 and TRBV20-1. Among multiple sclerosis patients, normalized Chao1 diversity was significantly below that of controls. F measure showed strong co-clustering of same-batch samples.

This TCR was sampled from a girl under 18 with multiple sclerosis. This sequence joins TRBV6-5 and TRBJ2-3; 7 nucleotides align to TRBD1. Sequencing was performed on blood. The CDR3 spells CASSATGLADTQYF. The CDR3 DNA is TGTGCCAGCAGTGCGACAGGGCTCGCAGATACGCAGTATTTT.